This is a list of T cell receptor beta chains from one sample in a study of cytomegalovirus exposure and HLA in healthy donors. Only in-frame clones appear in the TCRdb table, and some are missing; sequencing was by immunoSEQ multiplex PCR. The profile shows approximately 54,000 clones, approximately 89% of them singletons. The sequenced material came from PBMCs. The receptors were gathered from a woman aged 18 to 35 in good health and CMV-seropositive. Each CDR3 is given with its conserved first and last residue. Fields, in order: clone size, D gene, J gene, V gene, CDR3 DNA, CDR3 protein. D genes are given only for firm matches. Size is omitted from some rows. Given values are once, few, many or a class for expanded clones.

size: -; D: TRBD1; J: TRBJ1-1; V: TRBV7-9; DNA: TGTGCCAGCAGCTCGACAGGGACGGTTCTCACTGAAGCTTTCTTT; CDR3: CASSSTGTVLTEAFF
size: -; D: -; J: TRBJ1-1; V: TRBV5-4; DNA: TGTGCCAGCAGCTTGATGGGCAGGAACACTGAAGCTTTCTTT; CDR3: CASSLMGRNTEAFF
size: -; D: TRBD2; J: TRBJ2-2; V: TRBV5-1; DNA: TGCGCCAGCAGCTCGGGACTAGCGAAGGCGAACACCGGGGAGCTGTTTTTT; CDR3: CASSSGLAKANTGELFF
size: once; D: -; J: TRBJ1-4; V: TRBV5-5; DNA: TGTGCCAGCAGCTCCAAAACCCCGGGACATTCTAATGAAAAACTGTTTTTT; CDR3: CASSSKTPGHSNEKLFF
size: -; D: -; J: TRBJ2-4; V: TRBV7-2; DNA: TGTGCCAGCAGTCTTGGGGCCATTCAGTACTTC; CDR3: CASSLGAIQYF
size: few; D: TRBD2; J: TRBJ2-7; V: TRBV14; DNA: TGTGCCAGCAGTGGGAGGGACTGGGACGAGCAGTACTTC; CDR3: CASSGRDWDEQYF
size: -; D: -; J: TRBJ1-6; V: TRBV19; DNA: TGTGCCAGTAGTATTCGGGGGAGCTCCTATAATTCACCCCTCCACTTT; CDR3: CASSIRGSSYNSPLHF
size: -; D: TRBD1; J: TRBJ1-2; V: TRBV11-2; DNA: TGTGCCAGCAGGGGGACAGGGAGATTTCCCTACTATGGCTACACCTTC; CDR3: CASRGTGRFPYYGYTF
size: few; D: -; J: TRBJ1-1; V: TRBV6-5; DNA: TGTGCCAGCAGTTACTGGATCGGACAGAACACTGAAGCTTTCTTT; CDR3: CASSYWIGQNTEAFF
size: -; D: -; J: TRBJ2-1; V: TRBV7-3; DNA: TGTGCCAGCAGCCCTAACCCGACCAGAAGGAGCTCCTACAATGAGCAGTTCTTC; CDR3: CASSPNPTRRSSYNEQFF
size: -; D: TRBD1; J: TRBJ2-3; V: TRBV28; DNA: TGTGCCAGCCACCTATCGGGGACAGGGGAAGGAGATACGCAGTATTTT; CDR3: CASHLSGTGEGDTQYF
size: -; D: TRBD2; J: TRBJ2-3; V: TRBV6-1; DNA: TGTGCCAGCAGTGAGTCTATCGGCGGGGGGGCGGATACGCAGTATTTT; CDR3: CASSESIGGGADTQYF
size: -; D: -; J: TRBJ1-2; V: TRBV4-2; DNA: TGTGCCAGCAGCCCAGGGGCGGGTAACTATGGCTACACCTTC; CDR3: CASSPGAGNYGYTF
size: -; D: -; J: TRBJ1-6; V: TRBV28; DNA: TGTGCCAGCAGTTTACTAGGATCTGCCACGAATTCACCCCTCCACTTT; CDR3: CASSLLGSATNSPLHF
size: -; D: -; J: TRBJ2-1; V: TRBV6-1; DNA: TGTGCCAGCAGTGCCCGAGGACAGGGAGGGTCCAATGAGCAGTTCTTC; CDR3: CASSARGQGGSNEQFF
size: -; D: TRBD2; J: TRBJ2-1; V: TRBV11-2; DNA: TGTGCCAGCAGGGATAAACTAGCGGGTAAGACCTACAATGAGCAGTTCTTC; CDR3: CASRDKLAGKTYNEQFF
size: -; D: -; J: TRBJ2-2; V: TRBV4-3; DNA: TGCGCCAGCAGCCAAAGGTCCGGGGGGCCGAACACCGGGGAGCTGTTTTTT; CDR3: CASSQRSGGPNTGELFF
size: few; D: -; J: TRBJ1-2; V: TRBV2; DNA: TGTGCCAGCAGGACCCCCGTCGGGGGCTACACCTTC; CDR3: CASRTPVGGYTF
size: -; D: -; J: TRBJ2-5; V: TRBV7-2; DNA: TGTGCCAGCAGCCTAAGCCGGGAACAAGAGACCCAGTACTTC; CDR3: CASSLSREQETQYF
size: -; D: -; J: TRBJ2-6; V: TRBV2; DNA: TGTGCCAGCATTCGAGTTCCATCTGGGGCCAACGTCCTGACTTTC; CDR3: CASIRVPSGANVLTF